This T cell receptor beta chain is from a study of blood T cells in healthy people across ages. A word on this clonotype: No antigen is known for it.

Study-wide points: Per million T cells, TCR beta diversity dropped roughly linearly as age increased. TCR beta diversity was tightly associated with the proportion of naive T cells.

There were at least 6 micrograms of total RNA extracted from every sample. Through a sample-barcoded 5' primer and a J-beta primer mix, a second PCR was run for 7 to 11 cycles. TCRdb recomputed calls from the 5' RACE reads with MiXCR, one row per CDR3 protein. The sample includes roughly 900,000 distinct CDR3 sequences, about 48% seen only once; the top ten take 13%. Germline lookup yields CDR1 MNHEY and CDR2 SMNVEV (reference sequence). The V segment lost 5 bases and the J segment 3 bases; nucleotides outside the gene matches: 6. The CDR3 runs 14 residues. The chain is built from TRBV27 and TRBJ2-7, with 8 positions matching TRBD2. This sequence originates from a man aged 25-45 years in good health. Sequencing input: blood. The CDR3 protein is CASSPRLARYEQYF. CDR3 sequence (DNA): TGTGCCAGCAGTCCCAGACTAGCGCGCTACGAGCAGTACTTC.